The rows below give T cell receptor beta chains drawn from one sample of a study of OX40 agonist ivuxolimab in advanced cancers. The repertoire was sequenced with immunoSEQ multiplex PCR; TCRdb's copy has only in-frame clones and lacks some. This sample has approximately 67,000 clones; about 85% occur once, and the top ten carry 2% to 2.5%. The sequences come from CD4+ or CD8+ T cells sorted from blood, collected in a trial of the OX40 agonist ivuxolimab. The receptor set was obtained from an adult with an advanced solid tumor such as melanoma, head and neck, liver or kidney cancer. Both conserved end residues are part of each CDR3. D genes are given only for firm matches. The size of a clone is reported for some rows only, either as once, few or many, or as a class for expanded clones.

clone_size	v_call	j_call	d_call	cdr3_nt	cdr3_aa
NA	TRBV7-2	TRBJ2-5	NA	TGTGCCAGCAGCGCGCTTAGAGGGCAAGAGACCCAGTACTTC	CASSALRGQETQYF
NA	TRBV30	TRBJ1-6	TRBD1	TGTGCCTGGACAGGGGGGACTGATAATTCACCCCTCCACTTT	CAWTGGTDNSPLHF
NA	TRBV7-9	TRBJ2-3	NA	TGTGCCAGCAGCTTGCTTCTGGGAGATACGCAGTATTTT	CASSLLLGDTQYF
NA	TRBV7-9	TRBJ2-1	NA	TGTGCCAGCAGCACCTCCTGGGATAGGAATGAGCAGTTCTTC	CASSTSWDRNEQFF
NA	TRBV7-8	TRBJ2-3	NA	TGTGCCAGCAGCTTAGTTTGGGCTCGAAGCACAGATACGCAGTATTTT	CASSLVWARSTDTQYF
NA	TRBV5-1	TRBJ1-5	NA	TGCGCCAGCAGCTTAGATGGGACACTCAATCAGCCCCAGCATTTT	CASSLDGTLNQPQHF
NA	TRBV9	TRBJ2-7	NA	TGTGCCAGCTCGGAGGAGGGCGGCTCCTCCTACGAGCAGTACTTC	CASSEEGGSSYEQYF
NA	TRBV5-6	TRBJ1-2	TRBD1	TGTGCCAGCAGCCCCGCCCGGACAGGCTTTAACTATGGCTACACCTTC	CASSPARTGFNYGYTF
NA	TRBV9	TRBJ2-1	TRBD2	TGTGCCAGCAGCGTATTCGCTAGCGGGGTATACAATGAGCAGTTCTTC	CASSVFASGVYNEQFF
NA	TRBV6-1	TRBJ2-5	NA	TGTGCCAGCAGTGAAAATCTCCTCGGACAAGAGACCCAGTACTTC	CASSENLLGQETQYF
NA	TRBV5-6	TRBJ2-1	TRBD2	TGTGCCAGCAGCCCGGGACTAGCCCCCTACAATGAGCAGTTCTTC	CASSPGLAPYNEQFF
NA	TRBV2	TRBJ2-7	TRBD1	TGTGCCAGCAGTATACAACAGGGGGACGAGCAGTACTTC	CASSIQQGDEQYF
NA	TRBV7-9	TRBJ1-1	NA	TGTGCCAGCAGCTTAGCGCAGGCCCCCAAAGCGGGTTTCTTT	CASSLAQAPKAGFF
once	TRBV6-5	TRBJ2-2	NA	TGTGCCAGCAGGAGGGACCAAGGGGCCGGGGAGTTGTTTTTT	CASRRDQGAGELFF
NA	TRBV9	TRBJ2-5	NA	TGTGCCAGCAGCCCTCGGGCCTGGGAGACCCAGTACTTC	CASSPRAWETQYF
NA	TRBV6-6	TRBJ2-2	NA	TGTGCCAGCAGCTTAATGGCCGGGGAGCTGTTTTTT	CASSLMAGELFF
NA	TRBV7-2	TRBJ2-1	NA	TGTGCCAGCAGCTTAGAACAGGGAATGGACAATGAGCAGTTCTTC	CASSLEQGMDNEQFF
NA	TRBV2	TRBJ2-3	NA	TGTGCCAGCAGACTTTCAGAATTCACAGATACGCAGTATTTT	CASRLSEFTDTQYF
few	TRBV14	TRBJ2-1	TRBD2	TGTGCCAGCAGCTCCCCGGGACTAGCGGGAGTTAAATCGCTCTACAATGAGCAGTTCTTC	CASSSPGLAGVKSLYNEQFF
NA	TRBV25-1	TRBJ1-6	NA	TGTGCCAGCAGCCTGTCGGGAGGATATGAAAATTCACCCCTCCACTTT	CASSLSGGYENSPLHF
NA	TRBV7-8	TRBJ2-7	TRBD1	TGTGCCAGCAGCTCCTTGACAGGGAGTTGGGCCGAGCAGTACTTC	CASSSLTGSWAEQYF
NA	TRBV11-2	TRBJ2-5	NA	TGTGCCAGCAGGTCCCCACGCCGCGGATTGGAGACCCAGTACTTC	CASRSPRRGLETQYF
once	TRBV7-3	TRBJ2-1	NA	TGTGCCAGCAGCCCAATGACTGGAAACAATGAGCAGTTCTTC	CASSPMTGNNEQFF
NA	TRBV7-3	TRBJ2-1	TRBD2	TGTGCCAGCAGCTTACTCGGGGGGGAGGATGAGCAGTTCTTC	CASSLLGGEDEQFF
NA	TRBV7-8	TRBJ1-1	NA	TGTGCCAGCAGCTTAAGCGGGGAAACTGAAGCTTTCTTT	CASSLSGETEAFF
NA	TRBV29-1	TRBJ2-5	NA	TGCAGCGTTGGCCCCTCCGGGACCCAGTACTTC	CSVGPSGTQYF
NA	TRBV7-8	TRBJ2-7	NA	TGTGCCAGCAGCTTAGACCGGACAAGGCCCTACGAGCAGTACTTC	CASSLDRTRPYEQYF
NA	TRBV28	TRBJ1-2	TRBD1	TGTGCCAGCAGGCCGGGACAGACAAGCGGCTACACCTTC	CASRPGQTSGYTF
NA	TRBV4-2	TRBJ1-1	TRBD1	TGTGCCAGCAGCCAAGCTGACAGGGAGAACACTGAAGCTTTCTTT	CASSQADRENTEAFF
NA	TRBV5-4	TRBJ1-4	TRBD1	TGTGCCAGCAGCCGTCCCGGGACAGGGAGCGAGGCTAATGAAAAACTGTTTTTT	CASSRPGTGSEANEKLFF
few	TRBV7-2	TRBJ1-2	TRBD1	TGTGCCAGCAGCCAGGACAGGGGGCCCGTTGGCTACACCTTC	CASSQDRGPVGYTF
NA	TRBV10-2	TRBJ2-7	TRBD2	TGCGCCAGCAGACCACTAGCGGGATCCTACGAGCAGTACTTC	CASRPLAGSYEQYF
NA	TRBV7-3	TRBJ1-5	NA	TGTGCCAGCAGCTTATCGGGCGGGGGGAGGCATCAGCCCCAGCATTTT	CASSLSGGGRHQPQHF
NA	TRBV19	TRBJ2-7	TRBD1	TGTGCCAGTAGTTCTGCCGGGACAGCGAACTACGAGCAGTACTTC	CASSSAGTANYEQYF
NA	TRBV15	TRBJ2-7	NA	TGTGCCACCAGCAGAGATGCGAGTCCCGCCTACGAGCAGTACTTC	CATSRDASPAYEQYF
NA	TRBV18	TRBJ1-1	NA	TGTGCCAGCTCACCATTACAGGAGGGGGCTGAAGCTTTCTTT	CASSPLQEGAEAFF
NA	TRBV5-1	TRBJ1-1	NA	TGCGCCAGCAGCTCCAACCCCGGACCCGCTGAAGCTTTCTTT	CASSSNPGPAEAFF
few	TRBV7-9	TRBJ2-7	TRBD1	TGTGCCAGCAGCCGCGACAGGGACGAGCAGTACTTC	CASSRDRDEQYF
NA	TRBV2	TRBJ2-5	NA	TGTGCCAGCACCCTAGGTGAGGCAGTACAAGAGACCCAGTACTTC	CASTLGEAVQETQYF
NA	TRBV19	TRBJ1-4	NA	TGTGCCAGTAGTATAGGTGAAAAACTGTTTTTT	CASSIGEKLFF